The rows below give T cell receptor beta chains drawn from one sample of a study of shared clonotypes between healthy human individuals. Measured with immunoSEQ multiplex PCR; TCRdb has only the in-frame clones, and not every one. The table shows around 700,000 clones, with around 72% occurring only once. Specimen: memory CD4+ T cells sorted from blood. All receptors derive from a woman in her twenties or thirties in good health. Each CDR3 is given with its conserved first and last residue. Clone size is stated in some rows and not others, as once, few, many or a class when expanded.

-	TRBV6-6	TRBJ2-7	CASTSTGGGNYEQYF
few	TRBV6-4	TRBJ2-2	CASSPSSGNQNTGELFF
-	TRBV6-5	TRBJ2-5	CASSGETQYF
-	TRBV19	TRBJ1-4	CASSPNDREVEKLFF
-	TRBV6-1	TRBJ2-3	CASSASGGQGRADTQYF
-	TRBV6-5	TRBJ1-1	CASSERGRGPTEAFF
-	TRBV28	TRBJ1-5	CASSLPTGHGQPQHF
-	TRBV4-1	TRBJ2-6	CASSQGPGRGTSGANVLTF
few	TRBV28	TRBJ1-4	CASSLYGPPFATNEKLFF
few	TRBV18	TRBJ2-4	CASSQTLAGAKNIQYF
-	TRBV19	TRBJ1-3	CASSIADRALNTIYF
-	TRBV23-1	TRBJ2-7	CASGPVEGRIYEQYF